These T cell receptor beta chains were read from a single sample in a study of radiation and T cells in renal cell carcinoma. The repertoire was sequenced with immunoSEQ multiplex PCR; TCRdb's copy has only in-frame clones and lacks some. In the table there are more than 100,000 clones, 88% of which are singletons. This specimen consisted of blood, obtained from a patient whose treatment included radiotherapy and nephrectomy. The receptor source for this set is a woman in her 70s with renal cell carcinoma. Both conserved end residues are part of each CDR3. D genes are given only for firm matches. Clone size is shown for a subset of rows, as once, few, many or a class of expanded clone.

CDR3 protein,CDR3 DNA,V gene,J gene,clone size,D gene
CATRPPRTGRWDSGYTF,TGTGCCACCAGGCCCCCCCGGACAGGGAGATGGGATAGTGGCTACACCTTC,TRBV15,TRBJ1-2,.,TRBD1
CASSLLWRYGYTF,TGTGCCAGCAGCCTCTTATGGAGGTATGGCTACACCTTC,TRBV11-1,TRBJ1-2,.,.
CATSRVVTGELFF,TGTGCCACCAGCAGAGTCGTCACCGGGGAGCTGTTTTTT,TRBV15,TRBJ2-2,.,.
CASSQLGESYEQYF,TGTGCCAGCAGCCAACTAGGGGAATCCTACGAGCAGTACTTC,TRBV6-5,TRBJ2-7,.,.
CAIQPGTGDTGELFF,TGTGCCATCCAACCCGGGACAGGGGACACCGGGGAGCTGTTTTTT,TRBV10-3,TRBJ2-2,.,TRBD1
CASRTGTASYNEQFF,TGTGCCAGCAGGACAGGAACGGCCTCCTACAATGAGCAGTTCTTC,TRBV5-4,TRBJ2-1,.,.
CAWSPGQSGGYTF,TGTGCCTGGAGCCCAGGACAGTCGGGGGGCTACACCTTC,TRBV30,TRBJ1-2,.,.
CASSPQGQGGGYTF,TGTGCCAGCAGCCCTCAGGGACAGGGAGGAGGCTACACCTTC,TRBV4-2,TRBJ1-2,few,TRBD1
CASTNSRDSSYEQYF,TGTGCCAGCACCAATTCCCGGGACAGCTCCTACGAGCAGTACTTC,TRBV6-5,TRBJ2-7,.,TRBD1
CASARQGFHSNQPQHF,TGTGCCAGTGCTAGACAGGGTTTTCATAGCAATCAGCCCCAGCATTTT,TRBV19,TRBJ1-5,.,TRBD1
CASTSRGRFQPQHF,TGTGCCAGTACCTCCCGAGGGCGCTTTCAGCCCCAGCATTTT,TRBV19,TRBJ1-5,.,.
CASSPGQGAGEQFF,TGTGCCAGCAGCCCCGGACAGGGGGCGGGTGAGCAGTTCTTC,TRBV11-3,TRBJ2-1,.,TRBD1
CASSGWRGNVAGELFF,TGTGCCAGCAGTGGGTGGCGGGGGAATGTCGCCGGGGAGCTGTTTTTT,TRBV2,TRBJ2-2,.,TRBD2
CASSYGSYGYTF,TGTGCCAGTAGTTATGGGAGCTATGGCTACACCTTC,TRBV19,TRBJ1-2,.,.
CASSVGVQSGQETQYF,TGTGCCAGCAGCGTCGGGGTTCAGAGCGGCCAAGAGACCCAGTACTTC,TRBV9,TRBJ2-5,.,.
CASSASKASGGATEAFF,TGTGCCAGCAGCGCTTCTAAAGCTTCCGGGGGCGCGACTGAAGCTTTCTTT,TRBV21-1,TRBJ1-1,.,.
CASSTTGAVGEKLFF,TGTGCCAGTAGTACAACAGGGGCGGTTGGGGAAAAACTGTTTTTT,TRBV19,TRBJ1-4,.,TRBD1
CASSISGRNTEAFF,TGTGCCAGTAGTATTTCGGGACGGAACACTGAAGCTTTCTTT,TRBV19,TRBJ1-1,.,.
CSGSYSGNTEAFF,TGCAGCGGTTCTTACAGCGGGAACACTGAAGCTTTCTTT,TRBV29-1,TRBJ1-1,few,.
CAISESRGVNTEAFF,TGTGCCATCAGTGAAAGCAGGGGGGTAAACACTGAAGCTTTCTTT,TRBV10-3,TRBJ1-1,.,TRBD1
CASSLSVNTEAFF,TGTGCCAGCAGCTTGTCAGTGAACACTGAAGCTTTCTTT,TRBV5-4,TRBJ1-1,.,.
CASSQLGQGGNQPQHF,TGCGCCAGCAGTCAGCTGGGACAGGGGGGCAATCAGCCCCAGCATTTT,TRBV23-1,TRBJ1-5,.,TRBD1
CASSPKLAGVGETQYF,TGTGCCAGCAGCCCCAAACTAGCGGGGGTCGGAGAGACCCAGTACTTC,TRBV5-4,TRBJ2-5,.,TRBD2
CASSLVQGTSYEQYF,TGTGCCAGCAGCTTGGTCCAGGGAACCTCCTACGAGCAGTACTTC,TRBV5-4,TRBJ2-7,.,.
CASGLEADTQYF,TGTGCCAGCGGGCTTGAGGCAGATACGCAGTATTTT,TRBV5-6,TRBJ2-3,.,.
CAWSVVVAGDGYTF,TGTGCCTGGAGTGTAGTGGTGGCAGGGGATGGCTACACCTTC,TRBV30,TRBJ1-2,.,.
CASSSTGRRAGYTF,TGTGCCAGCAGTTCGACAGGCCGCCGGGCTGGCTACACCTTC,TRBV28,TRBJ1-2,.,.
CASSSLTGGRGRVDDTQYF,TGCGCCAGCAGCTCGTTGACAGGCGGCAGGGGAAGGGTTGATGATACGCAGTATTTT,TRBV5-1,TRBJ2-3,.,.
CASSLQAGGADTQYF,TGTGCCAGCAGTCTCCAAGCGGGGGGTGCAGATACGCAGTATTTT,TRBV14,TRBJ2-3,.,TRBD2